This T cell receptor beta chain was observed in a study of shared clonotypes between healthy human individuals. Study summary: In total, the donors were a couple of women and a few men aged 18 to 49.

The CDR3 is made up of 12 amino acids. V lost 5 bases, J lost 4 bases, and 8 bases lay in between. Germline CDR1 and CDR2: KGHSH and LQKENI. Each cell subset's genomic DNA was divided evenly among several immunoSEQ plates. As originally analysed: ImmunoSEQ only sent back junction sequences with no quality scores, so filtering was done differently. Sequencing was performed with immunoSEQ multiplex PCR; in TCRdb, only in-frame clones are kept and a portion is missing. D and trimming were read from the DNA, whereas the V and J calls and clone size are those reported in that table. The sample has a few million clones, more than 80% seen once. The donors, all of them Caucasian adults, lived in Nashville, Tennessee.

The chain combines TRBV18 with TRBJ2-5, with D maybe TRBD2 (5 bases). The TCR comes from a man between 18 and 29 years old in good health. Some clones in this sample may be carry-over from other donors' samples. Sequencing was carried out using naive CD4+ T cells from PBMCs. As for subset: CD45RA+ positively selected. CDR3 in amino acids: CASSSSGETQYF. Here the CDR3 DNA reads TGTGCCAGCTCATCAAGCGGAGAGACCCAGTACTTC.